What follows is one TCR beta chain and its context. Its antigen is undetermined. Study-wide findings and caveats: Tumor memory CD4+ T cell TCR gene usage was found to cluster with blood and lymph node memory CD4+ cells and with lymph node naive CD4+ cells.

Semi-nested PCR with Nested Universal Primer A followed constant-region reverse priming of full-length variable regions. One entry per CDR3 protein results from TCRdb running MiXCR on the 5' RACE reads. The repertoire consists of under 65,000 distinct CDR3 sequences, with roughly 28% occurring once and the leading ten covering 3% to 4%. CDR3 size: 14 residues. The trim removed 0 bases at V and 8 bases at J, leaving 5 bases unmatched. Germline assignment: CDR1 DFQATT and CDR2 SNEGSKA (reference sequence). The source material was tumor-infiltrating memory CD4+ T cells sorted from the breast tumor. Subset of the sample: memory CD4+ T cells, CD4+CD45RO+CD25-. The TCR originated in a female donor with breast cancer. This chain joins TRBV20-1 and TRBJ2-7; 12 bases match TRBD2. CDR3 sequence: CSAREGGTSGQQYF. The CDR3 DNA sequence: TGCAGTGCTAGAGAAGGAGGGACTAGCGGGCAGCAGTACTTC.